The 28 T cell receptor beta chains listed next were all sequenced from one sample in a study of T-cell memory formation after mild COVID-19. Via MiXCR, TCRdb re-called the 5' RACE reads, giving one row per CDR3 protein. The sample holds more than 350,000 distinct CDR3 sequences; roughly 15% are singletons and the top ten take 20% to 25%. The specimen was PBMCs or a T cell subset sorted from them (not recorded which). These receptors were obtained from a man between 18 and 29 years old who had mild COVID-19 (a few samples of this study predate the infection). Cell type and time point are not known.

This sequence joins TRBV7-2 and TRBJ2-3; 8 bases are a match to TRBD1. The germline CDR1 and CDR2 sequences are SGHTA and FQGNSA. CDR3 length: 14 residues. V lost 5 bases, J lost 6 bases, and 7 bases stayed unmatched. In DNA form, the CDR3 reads TGTGCCAGCAGCCCTCGGACAGGGTGGGATACGCAGTATTTT. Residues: CASSPRTGWDTQYF.

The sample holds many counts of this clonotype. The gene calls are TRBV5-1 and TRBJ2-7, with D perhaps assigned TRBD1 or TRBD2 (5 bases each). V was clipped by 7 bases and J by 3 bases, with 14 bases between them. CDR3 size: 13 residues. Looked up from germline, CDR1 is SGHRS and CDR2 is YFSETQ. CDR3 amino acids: CASRPGTRYEQYF. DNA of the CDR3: TGCGCCAGCCGCCCAGGGACCCGCTACGAGCAGTACTTC.

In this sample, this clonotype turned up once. CDR3 sequence reads: CASSPPGTRTQYF. The CDR3 nucleotides are TGTGCCAGCAGCCCGCCGGGGACCCGGACGCAGTATTTT. This chain joins TRBV5-5 and TRBJ2-3; D is tentatively TRBD1 or TRBD2 (5 bases each). The CDR3 contains 13 residues. V lost 4 bases and J 9 bases, leaving 15 bases between the germline ends. Germline CDR1 reads SGHKS; CDR2 reads YYEKEE (reference sequence).

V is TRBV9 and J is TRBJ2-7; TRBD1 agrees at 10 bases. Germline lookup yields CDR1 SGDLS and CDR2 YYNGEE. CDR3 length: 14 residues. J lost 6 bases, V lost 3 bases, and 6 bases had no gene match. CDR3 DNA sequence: TGTGCCAGCAGCGAGACCGGGACAGGGGCCGAGCAGTACTTC. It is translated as CASSETGTGAEQYF.

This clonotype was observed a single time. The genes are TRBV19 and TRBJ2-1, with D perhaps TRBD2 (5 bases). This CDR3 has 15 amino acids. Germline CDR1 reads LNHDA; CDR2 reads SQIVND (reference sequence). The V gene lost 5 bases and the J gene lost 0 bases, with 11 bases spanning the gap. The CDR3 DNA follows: TGTGCCAGTAGTGGAGGTATTAGCTCCTACAATGAGCAGTTCTTC. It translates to CASSGGISSYNEQFF. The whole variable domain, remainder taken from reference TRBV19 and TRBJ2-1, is DGGITQSPKYLFRKEGQNVTLSCEQNLNHDAMYWYRQDPGQGLRLIYYSQIVNDFQKGDIAEGYSVSREKKESFPLTVTSAQKNPTAFYLCASSGGISSYNEQFFGPGTRLTVL.

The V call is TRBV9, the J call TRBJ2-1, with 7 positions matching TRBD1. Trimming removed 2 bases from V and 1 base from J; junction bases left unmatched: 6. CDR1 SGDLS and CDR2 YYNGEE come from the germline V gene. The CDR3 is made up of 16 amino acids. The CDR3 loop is CASSVGSDRSYNEQFF. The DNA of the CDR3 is TGTGCCAGCAGCGTTGGCTCGGACAGGTCCTACAATGAGCAGTTCTTC. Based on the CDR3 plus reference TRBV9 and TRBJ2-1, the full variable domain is DSGVTQTPKHLITATGQRVTLRCSPRSGDLSVYWYQQSLDQGLQFLIQYYNGEERAKGNILERFSAQQFPDLHSELNLSSLELGDSALYFCASSVGSDRSYNEQFFGPGTRLTVL.

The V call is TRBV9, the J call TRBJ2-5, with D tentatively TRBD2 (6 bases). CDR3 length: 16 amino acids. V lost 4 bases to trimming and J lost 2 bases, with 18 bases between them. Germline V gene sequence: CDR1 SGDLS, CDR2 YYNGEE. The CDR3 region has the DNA TGTGCCAGCAGCCCCGGGGGAACAGATAGTCAAGAGACCCAGTACTTC. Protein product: CASSPGGTDSQETQYF.

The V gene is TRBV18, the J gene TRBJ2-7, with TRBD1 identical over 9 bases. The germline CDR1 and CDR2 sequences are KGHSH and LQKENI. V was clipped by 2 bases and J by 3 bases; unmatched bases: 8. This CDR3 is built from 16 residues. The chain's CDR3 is CASSPSFPGQGYEQYF. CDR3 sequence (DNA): TGTGCCAGCTCACCATCTTTCCCGGGACAGGGCTACGAGCAGTACTTC. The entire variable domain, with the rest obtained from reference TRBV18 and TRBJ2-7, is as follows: NAGVMQNPRHLVRRRGQEARLRCSPMKGHSHVYWYRQLPEEGLKFMVYLQKENIIDESGMPKERFSAEFPKEGPSILRIQQVVRGDSAAYFCASSPSFPGQGYEQYFGPGTRLTVT.

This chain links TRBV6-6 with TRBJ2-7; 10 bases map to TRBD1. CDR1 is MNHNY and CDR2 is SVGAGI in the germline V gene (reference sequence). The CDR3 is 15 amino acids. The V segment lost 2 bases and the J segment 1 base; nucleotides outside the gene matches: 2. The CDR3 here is CASSYPGQGSYEQYF. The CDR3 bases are TGTGCCAGCAGTTACCCGGGACAGGGGTCCTACGAGCAGTACTTC.

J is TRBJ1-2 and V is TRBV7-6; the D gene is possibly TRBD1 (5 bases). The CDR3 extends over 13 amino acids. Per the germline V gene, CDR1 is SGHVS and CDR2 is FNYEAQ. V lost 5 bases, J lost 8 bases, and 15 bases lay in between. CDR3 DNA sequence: TGTGCCAGCAGCCCCGGCCCGGGGCGCGGCTACACCTTC. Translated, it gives CASSPGPGRGYTF.

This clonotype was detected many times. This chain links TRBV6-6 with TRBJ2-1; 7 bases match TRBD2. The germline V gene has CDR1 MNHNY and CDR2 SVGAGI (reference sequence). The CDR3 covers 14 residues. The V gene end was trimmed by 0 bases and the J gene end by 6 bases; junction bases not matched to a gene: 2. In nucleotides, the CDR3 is TGTGCCAGCAGTTACTCGCCGGGGGGCAATGAGCAGTTCTTC. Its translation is CASSYSPGGNEQFF.

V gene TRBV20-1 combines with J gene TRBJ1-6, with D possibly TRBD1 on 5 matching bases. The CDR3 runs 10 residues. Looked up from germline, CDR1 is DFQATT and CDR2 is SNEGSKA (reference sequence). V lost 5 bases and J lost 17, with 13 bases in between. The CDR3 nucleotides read TGCAGTGCTGGGTCTCGGGACTTCCACTTT. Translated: CSAGSRDFHF.

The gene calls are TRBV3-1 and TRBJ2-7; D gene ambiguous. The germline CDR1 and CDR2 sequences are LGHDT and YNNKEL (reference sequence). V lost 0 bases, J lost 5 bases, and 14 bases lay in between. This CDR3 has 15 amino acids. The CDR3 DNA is TGTGCCAGCAGCCAAGAACCCCGCCCAGCCCACGAGCAGTACTTC. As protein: CASSQEPRPAHEQYF.

The CDR3 protein is CASSQDPDRANEQFF. The CDR3 bases are TGCGCCAGCAGCCAAGATCCGGACAGGGCGAATGAGCAGTTCTTC. The gene calls are TRBV4-1 and TRBJ2-1; 8 bases map to TRBD1. V lost 0 bases to trimming and J lost 7 bases; unmatched junction nucleotides: 5. Germline lookup yields CDR1 MGHRA and CDR2 YSYEKL. There are 15 residues in the CDR3.

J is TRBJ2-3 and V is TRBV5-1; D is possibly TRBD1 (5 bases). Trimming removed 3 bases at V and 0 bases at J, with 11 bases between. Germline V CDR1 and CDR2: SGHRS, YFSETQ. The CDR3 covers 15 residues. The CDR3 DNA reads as TGCGCCAGCAGCTCAAGATCAGGGAGCACAGATACGCAGTATTTT. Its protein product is CASSSRSGSTDTQYF.

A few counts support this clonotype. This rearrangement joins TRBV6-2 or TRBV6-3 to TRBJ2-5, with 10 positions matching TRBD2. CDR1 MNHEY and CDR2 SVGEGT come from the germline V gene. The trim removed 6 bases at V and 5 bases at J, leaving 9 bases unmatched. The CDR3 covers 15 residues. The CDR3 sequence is CASSLSGGTMETQYF. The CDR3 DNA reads TGTGCCAGCAGCCTTAGCGGGGGGACTATGGAGACCCAGTACTTC.

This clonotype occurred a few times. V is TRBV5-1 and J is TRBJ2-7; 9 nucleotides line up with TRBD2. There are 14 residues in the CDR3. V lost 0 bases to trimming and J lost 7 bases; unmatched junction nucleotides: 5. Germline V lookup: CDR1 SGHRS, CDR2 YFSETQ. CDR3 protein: CASSLGPSGREQYF. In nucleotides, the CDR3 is TGCGCCAGCAGCTTGGGACCCAGCGGGAGGGAGCAGTACTTC.

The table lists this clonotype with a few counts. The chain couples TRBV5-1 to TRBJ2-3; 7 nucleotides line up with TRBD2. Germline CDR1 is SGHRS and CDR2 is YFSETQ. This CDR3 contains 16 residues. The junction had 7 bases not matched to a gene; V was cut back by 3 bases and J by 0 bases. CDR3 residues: CASSSERGPSTDTQYF. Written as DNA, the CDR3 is TGCGCCAGCAGCTCCGAGCGGGGCCCTAGCACAGATACGCAGTATTTT.

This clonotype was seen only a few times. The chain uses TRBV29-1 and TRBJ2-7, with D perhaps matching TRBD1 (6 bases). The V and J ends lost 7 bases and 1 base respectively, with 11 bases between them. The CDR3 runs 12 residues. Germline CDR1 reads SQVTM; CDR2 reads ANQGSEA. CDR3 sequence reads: CSANRDSYEQYF. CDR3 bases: TGCAGCGCTAACAGGGATTCCTACGAGCAGTACTTC.

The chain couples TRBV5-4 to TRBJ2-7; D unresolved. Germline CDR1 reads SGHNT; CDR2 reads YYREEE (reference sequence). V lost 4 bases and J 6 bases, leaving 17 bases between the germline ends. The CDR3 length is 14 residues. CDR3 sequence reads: CASSSGRVSPEQYF. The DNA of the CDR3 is TGTGCCAGCAGCAGTGGTCGGGTATCCCCCGAGCAGTACTTC. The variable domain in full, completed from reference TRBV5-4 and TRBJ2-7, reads ETGVTQSPTHLIKTRGQQVTLRCSSQSGHNTVSWYQQALGQGPQFIFQYYREEENGRGNFPPRFSGLQFPNYSSELNVNALELDDSALYLCASSSGRVSPEQYFGPGTRLTVT.

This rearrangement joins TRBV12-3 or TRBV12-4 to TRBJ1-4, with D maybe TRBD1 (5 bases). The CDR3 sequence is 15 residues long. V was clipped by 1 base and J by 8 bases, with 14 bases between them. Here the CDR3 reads CASSLGQGIREKLFF. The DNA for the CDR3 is TGTGCCAGCAGTTTAGGGCAGGGTATTCGGGAAAAACTGTTTTTT.

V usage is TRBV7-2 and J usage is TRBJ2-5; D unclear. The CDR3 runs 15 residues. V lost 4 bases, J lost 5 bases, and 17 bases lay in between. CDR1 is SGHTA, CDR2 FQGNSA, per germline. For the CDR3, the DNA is TGTGCCAGCAGCTCCCTGGGCCTCGCCTGGGAGACCCAGTACTTC. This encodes CASSSLGLAWETQYF.

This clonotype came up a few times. For the CDR3, the DNA is TGCAGTGCTAGCACAGGAGGCTACACCTTC. Protein: CSASTGGYTF. The chain couples TRBV20-1 to TRBJ1-2; D possibly corresponds to TRBD1 (5 bases). V was cut by 3 bases and J by 8 bases, with 7 bases left in between. Germline V gene data show CDR1 as DFQATT and CDR2 as SNEGSKA (reference sequence). The CDR3 has 10 amino acids.

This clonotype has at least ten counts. This CDR3 reads CASSGDTNTGELFF. The DNA of the CDR3 is TGTGCCAGCAGTGGGGACACCAACACCGGGGAGCTGTTTTTT. The chain is built from TRBV7-3 and TRBJ2-2, with D perhaps TRBD1 (6 bases). The CDR3 totals 14 residues. Germline CDR1 and CDR2: SGHTA and FQGTGA. Trimming took 6 bases from V and 2 from J, leaving 10 bases between them.

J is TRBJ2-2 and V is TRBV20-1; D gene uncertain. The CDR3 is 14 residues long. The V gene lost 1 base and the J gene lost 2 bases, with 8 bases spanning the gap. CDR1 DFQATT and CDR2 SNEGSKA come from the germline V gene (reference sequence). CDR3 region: CSARGDTNTGELFF. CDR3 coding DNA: TGCAGTGCTAGAGGAGACACCAACACCGGGGAGCTGTTTTTT.

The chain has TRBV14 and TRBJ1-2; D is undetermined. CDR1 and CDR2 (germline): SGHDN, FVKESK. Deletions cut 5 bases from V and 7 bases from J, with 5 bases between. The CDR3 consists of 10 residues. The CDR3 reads CASSGVGYTF. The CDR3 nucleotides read TGTGCCAGCAGCGGGGTTGGCTACACCTTC.

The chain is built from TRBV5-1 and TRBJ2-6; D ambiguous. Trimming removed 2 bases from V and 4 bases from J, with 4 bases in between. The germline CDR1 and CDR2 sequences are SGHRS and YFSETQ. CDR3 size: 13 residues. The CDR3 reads CASSFRGANVLTF. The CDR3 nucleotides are TGCGCCAGCAGCTTTAGAGGGGCCAACGTCCTGACTTTC.

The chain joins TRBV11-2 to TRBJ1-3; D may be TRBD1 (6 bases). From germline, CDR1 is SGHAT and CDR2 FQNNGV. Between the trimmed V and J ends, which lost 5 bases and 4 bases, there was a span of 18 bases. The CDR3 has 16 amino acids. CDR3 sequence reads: CASSAQTGPPGNTIYF. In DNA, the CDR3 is TGTGCCAGCAGCGCCCAGACAGGTCCCCCGGGAAACACCATATATTTT. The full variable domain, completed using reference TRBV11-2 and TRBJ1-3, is EAGVAQSPRYKIIEKRQSVAFWCNPISGHATLYWYQQILGQGPKLLIQFQNNGVVDDSQLPKDRFSAERLKGVDSTLKIQPAKLEDSAVYLCASSAQTGPPGNTIYFGEGSWLTVV.